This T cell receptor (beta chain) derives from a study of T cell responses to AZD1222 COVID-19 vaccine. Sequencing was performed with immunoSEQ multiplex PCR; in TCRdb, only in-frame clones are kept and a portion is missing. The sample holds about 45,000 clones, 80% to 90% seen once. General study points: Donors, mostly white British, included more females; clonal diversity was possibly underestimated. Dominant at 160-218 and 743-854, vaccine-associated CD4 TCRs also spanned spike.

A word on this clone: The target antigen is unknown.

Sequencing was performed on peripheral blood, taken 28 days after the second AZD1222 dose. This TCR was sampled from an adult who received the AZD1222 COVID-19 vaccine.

As DNA, the CDR3 is TGTGCCAGCAGCTTGGTCATTGGGGGAGGGGAGACCCAGTACTTC. Translation gives CASSLVIGGGETQYF. The chain links TRBV7-9 to TRBJ2-5, with TRBD2 matching over 7 bases. With V trimmed by 3 bases and J by 5 bases, 9 bases remained unmatched. Germline CDR1 and CDR2: SEHNR and FQNEAQ (reference sequence). CDR3 size: 15 residues.